This is a list of T cell receptor beta chains from one sample in a study of beta chain features in type 1 diabetes. Profiling relied on immunoSEQ multiplex PCR, and the TCRdb table lists in-frame clones only, not all of them. The sample consists of 300,000 to 450,000 clones, roughly 9.8% of them appearing once. Sequencing was done on a sample of central memory CD4+ T cells from blood. These receptors were taken from a man in his thirties or forties with type 1 diabetes. CDR3s include the opening cysteine and the closing phenylalanine or tryptophan. The order of the fields is V gene, J gene, CDR3 length, D gene, clone size, CDR3 protein, CDR3 DNA. The D gene is left open where the match is weak. The size entry is marked missing in some rows and otherwise reads once, few, many or a size class.

TRBV19	TRBJ2-7	14	NA	NA	CASTKDLNTREQYF	TGTGCCAGTACCAAAGATCTTAACACGCGCGAGCAGTACTTC
TRBV7-2	TRBJ2-7	14	NA	few	CASSSYTGPYEQYF	TGTGCCAGCAGCTCGTACACTGGGCCCTACGAGCAGTACTTC
TRBV2	TRBJ1-1	12	TRBD1	few	CASGTGNTEAFF	TGTGCCAGCGGGACAGGGAACACTGAAGCTTTCTTT
TRBV5-1	TRBJ2-1	18	TRBD2	NA	CASSLGTSALTSYNEQFF	TGCGCCAGCAGCTTAGGGACTAGCGCTTTGACGTCCTACAATGAGCAGTTCTTC
TRBV5-1	TRBJ2-3	14	NA	NA	CASSLEGGADTQYF	TGCGCCAGCAGCTTAGAGGGGGGTGCAGATACGCAGTATTTT
TRBV4-1	TRBJ2-4	13	TRBD2	many	CASSGLAGDIQYF	TGCGCCAGCAGCGGACTAGCGGGAGACATTCAGTACTTC
TRBV25-1	TRBJ2-1	13	TRBD1	few	CASSERTGFEQFF	TGTGCCAGCAGTGAACGGACAGGGTTTGAGCAGTTCTTC
TRBV7-8	TRBJ1-2	12	NA	NA	CASSFLQYGYTF	TGTGCCAGCAGCTTCTTACAGTATGGCTACACCTTC
TRBV4-3	TRBJ1-2	16	NA	NA	CASSQEGTAANYGYTF	TGCGCCAGCAGCCAAGAAGGAACGGCAGCTAACTATGGCTACACCTTC
TRBV4-1	TRBJ2-7	17	TRBD1	NA	CASSQGYGTGRGNEQYF	TGCGCCAGCAGCCAAGGATACGGGACAGGGAGGGGCAACGAGCAGTACTTC
TRBV27	TRBJ2-1	15	TRBD1	many	CASSIPGQLYNEQFF	TGTGCCAGCAGTATTCCGGGACAGCTATACAATGAGCAGTTCTTC
TRBV29-1	TRBJ2-3	13	NA	NA	CSVDRGSTDTQYF	TGCAGCGTTGACAGGGGAAGCACAGATACGCAGTATTTT
TRBV5-1	TRBJ2-7	15	TRBD1	few	CASSLGGQGTYEQYF	TGCGCCAGCAGCCTTGGGGGACAGGGAACCTACGAGCAGTACTTC
TRBV5-1	TRBJ1-4	13	NA	few	CASSQNEQEKLFF	TGCGCCAGCAGCCAAAACGAACAGGAAAAACTGTTTTTT
TRBV7-9	TRBJ1-4	14	NA	few	CASTRDGLNEKLFF	TGTGCCAGTACCCGAGACGGTCTTAATGAAAAACTGTTTTTT
TRBV7-9	TRBJ2-5	13	NA	few	CASSLVPQETQYF	TGTGCCAGCAGCTTAGTGCCGCAAGAGACCCAGTACTTC
TRBV15	TRBJ2-1	16	TRBD2	few	CATSRESGLAGNEQFF	TGTGCCACCAGCAGAGAGTCGGGACTAGCGGGCAATGAGCAGTTCTTC